Sequencing of this TCR beta chain was carried out in a study of blood T cell repertoires in COVID-19. Study background: Samples of COVID-19 (acute and convalescent) were obtained from the United States, Italy and Spain. From T cells, B-cell-depleted T cells, or PBMCs came the material, which was cDNA or gDNA.

Trimming removed 6 bases at V and 8 bases at J, with 15 bases between. Germline loops: CDR1 LGHNT, CDR2 FRNRAP. This CDR3 has 13 residues. Generated by immunoSEQ multiplex PCR, the TCRdb table keeps only in-frame clones and is missing some. The sample consists of about 360,000 clones, roughly 77% of them appearing once. This sequence joins TRBV12-5 and TRBJ2-3; D perhaps matches TRBD2 (5 bases). The specimen sequenced was peripheral blood. The TCR originated in a human donor with acute or convalescent COVID-19. The donor label of this sample is uncertain. Here the CDR3 reads CASGDAGLSTQYF. In nucleotides, the CDR3 is TGTGCTAGTGGGGACGCCGGACTCTCTACGCAGTATTTT. Full variable domain (remainder filled in from reference TRBV12-5 and TRBJ2-3): DARVTQTPRHKVTEMGQEVTMRCQPILGHNTVFWYRQTMMQGLELLAYFRNRAPLDDSGMPKDRFSAEMPDATLATLKIQPSEPRDSAVYFCASGDAGLSTQYFGPGTRLTVL.